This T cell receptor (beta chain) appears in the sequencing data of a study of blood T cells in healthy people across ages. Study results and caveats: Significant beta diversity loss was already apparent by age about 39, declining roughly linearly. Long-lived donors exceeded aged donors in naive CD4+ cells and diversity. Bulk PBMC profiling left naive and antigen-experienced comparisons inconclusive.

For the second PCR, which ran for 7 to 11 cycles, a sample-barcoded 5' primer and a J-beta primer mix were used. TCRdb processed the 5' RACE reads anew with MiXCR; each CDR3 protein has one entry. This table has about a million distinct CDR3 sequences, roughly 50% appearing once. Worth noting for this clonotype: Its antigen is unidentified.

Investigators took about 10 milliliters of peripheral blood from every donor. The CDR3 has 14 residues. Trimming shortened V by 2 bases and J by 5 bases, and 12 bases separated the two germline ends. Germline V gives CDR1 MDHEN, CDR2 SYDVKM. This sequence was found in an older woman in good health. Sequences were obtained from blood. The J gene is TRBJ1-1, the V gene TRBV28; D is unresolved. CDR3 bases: TGTGCCAGCAGTTTAATCATCCTGAGGACTGAAGCTTTCTTT. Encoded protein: CASSLIILRTEAFF.